The sequence of this T cell receptor (beta chain) was determined in a study of identical twins. Study-wide results and caveats: Conclusions were drawn cross-sectionally by statistical analysis, without following the same donors.

This CDR3 is built from 19 residues. Unique molecular identifiers were present on the cDNA, and a universal primer site came from template switching. TCRdb ran MiXCR on the 5' RACE reads and lists one entry per CDR3 protein. Among fewer than 250,000 distinct CDR3 sequences listed, more than 15% were seen once. To note about this clonotype: Its matching antigen is unknown. A single base separates this from a much larger clone, so it may be a read error.

The same data also went into a second study, on T cells expressing NK-cell markers.

Sequencing was performed on CD8+ T cells sorted from blood. The TCR comes from a young woman in good health. The V gene is TRBV12-3 or TRBV12-4, the J gene TRBJ2-3; 15 positions match TRBD2. The CDR3 DNA reads TGTGCCTGCAGTTTAGTCGGGACTAGCGGGGGGACTAGCACAGATACGCAGTATTTT. Protein sequence: CACSLVGTSGGTSTDTQYF.